Described below is a single T cell receptor beta chain sequence and its context. This CDR3 has 16 residues. The junction had 4 bases not matched to a gene; V was cut back by 6 bases and J by 0 bases. CDR1 LNHDA and CDR2 SQIVND come from the germline V gene (reference sequence). Time point defined: pretreatment peripheral blood. The assay was immunoSEQ multiplex PCR, and TCRdb's table has in-frame clones only and misses some. The sample shows tens of thousands of clones, over 80% of them seen only once. This record comes from a study of PD-L1 blockade in urothelial cancer. The specimen was PBMCs, collected around atezolizumab (anti-PD-L1) treatment. The sequence was obtained from a man in his sixties with urothelial cancer. This sequence joins TRBV19 and TRBJ2-6, with 8 positions matching TRBD1. CDR3 nucleotides: TGTGCCAGTAGGAGGACAGGGAGCTCTGGGGCCAACGTCCTGACTTTC. This translates into CASRRTGSSGANVLTF.